The 9 T cell receptor beta chains below come from one sample, sequenced in a study of T-cell memory formation after mild COVID-19. TCRdb re-analysed the 5' RACE reads in MiXCR, keeping a single row per CDR3 protein. The table has about 560,000 distinct CDR3 sequences, about a sixth seen once. Sample: PBMCs or a T cell subset sorted from them (not recorded which). The source of these receptors is an adult woman who had mild COVID-19 (a few samples of this study predate the infection). Cell type and time point are not known.

In nucleotides, the CDR3 is TGTGCCAGCTCACCGCGGACCACTACTACTAGCGGGGAGACCCAGTACTTC. Translation gives CASSPRTTTTSGETQYF. The rearrangement uses TRBV18 and TRBJ2-5, with 9 nucleotides matching TRBD2. The CDR3 has 17 amino acids. V was clipped by 3 bases and J by 5 bases; unmatched bases: 13. The germline CDR1 and CDR2 sequences are KGHSH and LQKENI.

This clonotype turned up a few times. The rearrangement uses TRBV25-1 and TRBJ1-1; 8 nucleotides match TRBD1. J gave up 7 bases and V 2 bases, and 6 bases lay outside the gene matches. CDR1 is MGHDK, CDR2 SYGVNS, per germline. CDR3 length equals 14 residues. The CDR3 DNA sequence: TGTGCCAGCAGTGAACAGGGGGCCGTCGGTGAAGCTTTCTTT. This sequence encodes CASSEQGAVGEAFF. Full variable domain (rest looked up from reference TRBV25-1 and TRBJ1-1): EADIYQTPRYLVIGTGKKITLECSQTMGHDKMYWYQQDPGMELHLIHYSYGVNSTEKGDLSSESTVSRIRTEHFPLTLESARPSHTSQYLCASSEQGAVGEAFFGQGTRLTVV.

This chain joins TRBV12-3 or TRBV12-4 and TRBJ1-4, with D unresolved. The CDR3 totals 15 residues. V lost 8 bases to trimming and J lost 0 bases, with 13 bases between them. The CDR3 protein is CASALDGATNEKLFF. The CDR3 DNA is TGTGCCAGCGCTCTCGACGGTGCAACTAATGAAAAACTGTTTTTT.

This clonotype was seen a handful of times. The V and J genes are TRBV7-2 and TRBJ1-3, with a weak D call TRBD1 (5 bases). Germline V gene lookup returns CDR1 SGHTA and CDR2 FQGNSA. The V end lost 2 bases, the J end lost 2 bases, and 10 bases lay between the germline ends. CDR3 size: 15 residues. CDR3 amino acids: CASSLQGTTGNTIYF. In nucleotides, the CDR3 is TGTGCCAGCAGCTTACAAGGGACGACTGGAAACACCATATATTTT. The entire variable domain, with the rest obtained from reference TRBV7-2 and TRBJ1-3, is as follows: GAGVSQSPSNKVTEKGKDVELRCDPISGHTALYWYRQSLGQGLEFLIYFQGNSAPDKSGLPSDRFSAERTGGSVSTLTIQRTQQEDSAVYLCASSLQGTTGNTIYFGEGSWLTVV.

This clonotype was observed a handful of times. The gene calls are TRBV20-1 and TRBJ2-1; D is perhaps TRBD2 (6 bases). This CDR3 comprises 14 residues. Per germline, CDR1 DFQATT and CDR2 SNEGSKA (reference sequence). Trimming stripped 2 bases from V and 8 bases from J, with 16 bases between. The CDR3, as DNA: TGCAGTGCTAGAACCGGGACTCAACGCGATGAGCAGTTCTTC. Its translation is CSARTGTQRDEQFF.

The chain has TRBV20-1 and TRBJ1-3; 8 bases line up with TRBD1. The CDR3 contains 16 residues. Germline lookup yields CDR1 DFQATT and CDR2 SNEGSKA (reference sequence). The V and J ends lost 1 base and 2 bases, in that order; junction bases with no gene match: 7. CDR3 amino acids: CSARARLQGAGNTIYF. CDR3 sequence (DNA): TGCAGTGCTAGAGCCCGATTACAGGGGGCTGGAAACACCATATATTTT.

This clonotype has only a few counts. The chain employs TRBV15 and TRBJ2-2; 9 nucleotides line up with TRBD1. The CDR3 covers 17 residues. Germline CDR1 is LNHNV and CDR2 is YYDKDF (reference sequence). Trimming removed 6 bases from V and 1 base from J; junction bases left unmatched: 9. The CDR3 loop is CATSQPPGQGNTGELFF. Here the CDR3 DNA reads TGTGCCACCAGTCAGCCTCCGGGACAGGGGAACACCGGGGAGCTGTTTTTT.

This chain connects TRBV10-3 to TRBJ2-6; D possibly corresponds to TRBD1 (6 bases). Trimming took off 10 bases at V and 4 bases at J, with 20 bases between the two ends. CDR1 and CDR2 (germline): ENHRY, SYGVKD. This CDR3 comprises 16 residues. CDR3 nucleotides: TGTGCCACCTTCGAACCGGGACATGAGGGGGCCAACGTCCTGACTTTC. It is translated as CATFEPGHEGANVLTF.

This clonotype showed up just a few times. The rearrangement joins TRBV25-1 to TRBJ1-2; D is ambiguous. Trimming took off 0 bases at V and 2 bases at J, with 4 bases between the two ends. Germline loops: CDR1 MGHDK, CDR2 SYGVNS. The CDR3 has 13 amino acids. This CDR3 is CASSEYGNYGYTF. Here the CDR3 DNA reads TGTGCCAGCAGTGAATACGGCAACTATGGCTACACCTTC.